Below are 19 T cell receptor beta chains sequenced from a single sample in a study of T cell repertoires in cytomegalovirus infection. From the reads, TCRdb called clonotypes with MiXCR, one entry per CDR3 protein. The data contain 150,000 to 180,000 distinct CDR3 sequences, less than 25% of them seen just once; the ten biggest clones take up roughly 9.7%. Sequenced input: PBMCs. Receptors were obtained from a human donor in good health (CMV status not recorded). Some clones in this sample may be carry-over from other donors' samples.

The chain couples TRBV19 to TRBJ1-2; 7 bases are a match to TRBD1. The CDR3 is 16 residues long. V was clipped by 3 bases and J by 6 bases; unmatched bases: 13. CDR1 is LNHDA, CDR2 SQIVND, per germline (reference sequence). The DNA of the CDR3 is TGTGCCAGTAGTATGGTGAGACAGGGCCCTTCGAATGGCTACACCTTC. It encodes CASSMVRQGPSNGYTF.

In the case of this clonotype: A read error may be the cause here, since a much bigger clone is one base away. The gene calls are TRBV7-2 and TRBJ2-2; D could derive from TRBD1 or TRBD2 (5 bases each). The CDR3 extends over 12 amino acids. Trimming shortened V by 4 bases and J by 10 bases, and 10 bases separated the two germline ends. The germline V gene encodes CDR1 SGHTA and CDR2 FQGNSA. CDR3: CASSSGDVELFF. The CDR3 DNA sequence: TGTGCCAGCAGCTCTGGGGACGTGGAGCTGTTTTTT.

J is TRBJ2-1 and V is TRBV27, with a weak D call TRBD1 (5 bases). The CDR3 is made up of 14 amino acids. Germline CDR1 and CDR2: MNHEY and SMNVEV (reference sequence). The V gene lost 7 bases and the J gene lost 4 bases, with 14 bases spanning the gap. The CDR3 DNA reads TGTGCCAGCAAGGAGAGCCCAGGGTACAATGAGCAGTTCTTC. Protein product: CASKESPGYNEQFF.

This clonotype came up a few times. This chain uses TRBV30 with TRBJ2-5; no clear D gene. The V gene lost 0 bases and the J gene lost 1 base, with 15 bases spanning the gap. In germline, CDR1 is GTSNPN, CDR2 SVGIG (reference sequence). This CDR3 is built from 16 residues. The CDR3 DNA is TGTGCCTGGAGTGTTCAAACCTCCCCCAGCCAAGAGACCCAGTACTTC. Residues: CAWSVQTSPSQETQYF.

This clonotype was observed many times. The V and J genes are TRBV7-2 and TRBJ2-3; D might be TRBD1 (6 bases). CDR1 is SGHTA and CDR2 is FQGNSA in the germline V gene. V gave up 5 bases and J gave up 1 base, with 16 bases separating them. The CDR3 has 16 residues. In nucleotides, the CDR3 is TGTGCCAGCAGCCTCATGGCTGGACAGCGCACAGATACGCAGTATTTT. Translating it yields CASSLMAGQRTDTQYF.

This clonotype was recorded many times. The chain uses TRBV7-2 and TRBJ2-3; 9 positions agree with TRBD1. V was clipped by 5 bases and J by 2 bases; unmatched bases: 17. The CDR3 has 19 residues. CDR1 SGHTA and CDR2 FQGNSA come from the germline V gene. The CDR3 DNA reads as TGTGCCAGCAGCGGCCTGGGTGGTGGGGACAGGGTAACCACAGATACGCAGTATTTT. It codes for CASSGLGGGDRVTTDTQYF.

The chain recombines TRBV28 with TRBJ2-7, with TRBD2 matching over 10 bases. The CDR3 loop spans 16 amino acids. V was pared by 1 base and J by 3 bases, with 6 bases of the junction left unmatched. The germline gives CDR1 MDHEN, CDR2 SYDVKM. The CDR3 sequence is CASSLSGLAAFYEQYF. CDR3 bases: TGTGCCAGCAGTTTATCAGGACTAGCGGCTTTCTACGAGCAGTACTTC. Filled out from reference TRBV28 and TRBJ2-7, the complete variable domain reads DVKVTQSSRYLVKRTGEKVFLECVQDMDHENMFWYRQDPGLGLRLIYFSYDVKMKEKGDIPEGYSVSREKKERFSLILESASTNQTSMYLCASSLSGLAAFYEQYFGPGTRLTVT.

As for this clonotype: The junction shows a germline mismatch at one end, possibly a read error. The genes are TRBV7-2 and TRBJ2-5; D is undetermined. The CDR3 runs 15 residues. CDR1 and CDR2 from the germline V gene are SGHTA and FQGNSA. The CDR3 region is CSSSLYNGGQETQYF. CDR3 coding DNA: TGTTCCAGCAGCTTATATAATGGCGGACAAGAGACCCAGTACTTC.

This clonotype was found many times. The CDR3 spells CASSLVPVGDEQFF. Here the CDR3 DNA reads TGTGCCAGCAGCTTAGTCCCCGTGGGTGATGAGCAGTTCTTC. The V call is TRBV7-2, the J call TRBJ2-1; D is uncertain. Trimming shortened V by 1 base and J by 8 bases, and 12 bases separated the two germline ends. From germline, CDR1 is SGHTA and CDR2 FQGNSA. The CDR3 sequence is 14 residues long.

This clonotype occurred many times. The CDR3 DNA reads TGTGCCAGCAGCCCCCCCGGAGGAGGGCGGGTGGAGCAGTACTTC. Protein product: CASSPPGGGRVEQYF. V gene TRBV7-2 combines with J gene TRBJ2-7; a possible D gene is TRBD2 (6 bases). The CDR3 contains 15 residues. Trimming stripped 5 bases from V and 7 bases from J, with 21 bases between. The germline gives CDR1 SGHTA, CDR2 FQGNSA.

This clonotype was counted many times. V is TRBV7-2 and J is TRBJ2-7; 10 bases agree with TRBD2. This CDR3 has 15 amino acids. CDR1 SGHTA and CDR2 FQGNSA come from the germline V gene. Trimming removed 0 bases from V and 2 bases from J; junction bases left unmatched: 1. CDR3 sequence reads: CASSLAGLAAYEQYF. The CDR3 nucleotides read TGTGCCAGCAGCTTAGCCGGACTAGCGGCCTACGAGCAGTACTTC.

This clonotype was seen many times. The chain uses TRBV7-8 and TRBJ1-2; tentative D call: TRBD1 (6 bases). The germline V gene has CDR1 SGHVS and CDR2 FQNEAQ. The CDR3 is made up of 16 amino acids. V lost 5 bases to trimming and J lost 5 bases, with 21 bases between them. CDR3 sequence reads: CASSPGGGGEGYGYTF. CDR3 sequence (DNA): TGTGCCAGCAGCCCGGGGGGCGGCGGGGAGGGTTATGGCTACACCTTC.

The J gene is TRBJ2-4, the V gene TRBV24-1; 14 bases align to TRBD2. CDR1 is KGHDR and CDR2 is SFDVKD in the germline V gene. Trimming at V came to 4 bases and at J to 8 bases, leaving 6 bases not matched to a gene. The CDR3 loop spans 16 amino acids. The CDR3 DNA sequence: TGTGCCACCAGTGACCAACGACTAGCGGGAGGGGACATTCAGTACTTC. Translation: CATSDQRLAGGDIQYF.

This clonotype was seen ten or more times. The chain uses TRBV12-3 or TRBV12-4 and TRBJ1-5; perhaps TRBD1 as D (6 bases). This CDR3 contains 14 residues. Trimming removed 2 bases from V and 7 bases from J, with 12 bases in between. The CDR3 loop reads CASSLSGAGQPQHF. CDR3 coding DNA: TGTGCCAGCAGTTTATCAGGGGCCGGGCAGCCCCAGCATTTT.

A single count supports this clonotype. The V call is TRBV5-6, the J call TRBJ1-2, with TRBD1 matching 7 bases. V lost 4 bases to trimming and J lost 3 bases; unmatched junction nucleotides: 9. The CDR3 has 15 amino acids. Germline CDR1 is SGHDT and CDR2 is YYEEEE. The CDR3 nucleotides read TGTGCCAGCAGCCCAGACAGGGCCATGGACTATGGCTACACCTTC. It is translated as CASSPDRAMDYGYTF. Looking up the rest from reference TRBV5-6 and TRBJ1-2 gives the full variable domain: DAGVTQSPTHLIKTRGQQVTLRCSPKSGHDTVSWYQQALGQGPQFIFQYYEEEERQRGNFPDRFSGHQFPNYSSELNVNALLLGDSALYLCASSPDRAMDYGYTFGSGTRLTVV.

The V call is TRBV29-1, the J call TRBJ1-1; 10 nucleotides agree with TRBD1. The J segment lost 6 bases and the V segment lost 4 bases, leaving 8 bases of the junction unmatched. Germline CDR1 reads SQVTM; CDR2 reads ANQGSEA. The CDR3 has 14 amino acids. The CDR3 reads CSVGGDRGQAEAFF. Written as DNA, the CDR3 is TGCAGCGTTGGGGGGGACAGGGGACAAGCTGAAGCTTTCTTT.

This clonotype was counted ten times or more. The chain employs TRBV28 and TRBJ1-2, with D hard to call. Germline CDR1 and CDR2: MDHEN and SYDVKM. Deletions cut 7 bases from V and 4 bases from J, with 13 bases between. CDR3 length: 13 amino acids. The CDR3: CASTPQTLYGYTF. The CDR3 DNA reads as TGTGCCAGCACCCCACAGACACTCTATGGCTACACCTTC.

This clonotype was seen repeatedly, ten times or more. This sequence joins TRBV7-6 and TRBJ1-1; D remains unclear. V lost 1 base to trimming and J lost 0 bases, with 9 bases between them. The CDR3 is 15 amino acids. Germline CDR1 and CDR2: SGHVS and FNYEAQ. CDR3: CASSLGSGLNTEAFF. As DNA, the CDR3 is TGTGCCAGCAGCTTAGGTTCAGGCCTGAACACTGAAGCTTTCTTT.

The sample holds a few counts of this clonotype. The chain uses TRBV5-4 and TRBJ2-4, with D perhaps assigned TRBD1 or TRBD2 (5 bases each). CDR1 is SGHNT and CDR2 is YYREEE in the germline V gene (reference sequence). This CDR3 comprises 15 residues. V gave up 4 bases and J gave up 4 bases, with 15 bases separating them. The CDR3, as DNA: TGTGCCAGCAGCGCGGACACACGAGGGAAAAACATTCAGTACTTC. Amino acids: CASSADTRGKNIQYF.